This TCR beta chain was sequenced in a study of Ad26.COV2.S vaccination and SARS-CoV-2 variants (dated by TCRdb to the early 2020s). Turning to the overall study: Donors in the vaccine arm were drawn from COV1001, a multicentre, randomized, double-blind, placebo-controlled phase I-IIa trial testing Ad26.COV2.S in healthy adults. A total of around 32 samples were included in the TCR-sequenced set, comprising around 19 Ad26.COV2.S vaccine recipients, 5 placebo recipients and 8 SARS-CoV-2 convalescent individuals. Dosing of Ad26.COV2.S was intramuscular, at either 5x10^10 or 1x10^11 viral particles, delivered as one shot or as two shots spaced 56 days apart. Investigators did not know the trial group allocation while performing experiments and assessing outcomes. Participants in the trial were split at random into five groups of five each, receiving low-dose or high-dose Ad26.COV2.S once or twice, or else placebo on both occasions. The specificity and breadth of SARS-CoV-2-reactive T cell receptors after Ad26.COV2.S vaccination were assessed by TCRbeta repertoire sequencing. Here is what the overall study found, with its caveats: The study lacked the statistical power to compare responses across vaccine doses or regimens. After vaccination, spike-specific CD8+ and CD4+ T cell responses were reported to show substantial breadth. Non-spike TCR breadth was comparable between vaccine and placebo recipients, consistent with the vaccine containing only spike. The authors noted that total T cell responses may have been underestimated by the TCR breadth and depth analyses. Ad26.COV2.S recipients had higher spike-specific TCR breadth than placebo recipients (P = 0.0014).

V is cut by 2 bases and J by 6 bases, and the space between the germline ends is 13 bases. CDR1 LGHNA and CDR2 YNFKEQ were looked up in the germline V gene. The CDR3 spans 15 residues, from the cysteine through the phenylalanine. Only the CDR3 region is kept as DNA, spanning 45 bases read in frame from base 1. In light of the paper, this sample's treatment or condition label describes: roughly 19 received Ad26.COV2.S at low or high dose, single or two shots; about 5 received placebo; per-sample allocation not given. For vaccine and placebo recipients, repertoires were sequenced using samples collected on day 63 after the first injection. Cohort 1b enrolled around 24 adults aged 18-55 years at a single site in Boston, USA, between 29 July and 7 August 2020. As a vaccine, Ad26.COV2.S was a replication-incompetent adenovirus type 26 vector that expressed a prefusion-stabilized SARS-CoV-2 spike protein derived from the original Wuhan strain.

The immunoSEQ Assay was the method used to sequence TCRbeta CDR3 regions. After extraction, genomic DNA underwent amplification by bias-controlled multiplex PCR, followed by high-throughput sequencing. The published analysis was carried out like this. Collapsing and filtering of sequences were performed to quantify the absolute abundance of each unique TCRbeta CDR3 region. Usable DNA was measured by amplifying reference genes present in all nucleated cells, and TCRbeta template counts were normalized to that usable DNA to estimate T cell fraction. Repertoire TCRs were annotated as SARS-CoV-2-specific by exact matching of V gene, CDR3 amino acid sequence and J gene to a known reactive TCR set. The reference SARS-CoV-2 TCR set was derived from MIRA and filtered for enrichment in COVID-19-positive ImmuneCODE repertoires, a step that removed public or cross-reactive TCRs. Using the MIRA antigens, annotated TCRs were further analysed by specific ORF or by position within an ORF. Breadth was defined as annotated unique rearrangements over total unique productive rearrangements; depth was the summed frequency of those rearrangements. Two-sided Wilcoxon rank-sum tests were applied when comparing TCR breadth between groups. TCRdb took this table from immuneACCESS and kept in-frame rearrangements with V and J called. Such tables lack part of the clones; where checked against another copy, unresolved V genes explain under half of the gap, and the rest is unexplained. V and J calls and clone size follow that table, whereas D and trimming were derived from the DNA. In this sample the table shows over 300,000 clones, 83% of which occur a single time. Nearly 7.5% of the sample is in the top ten clones.

About this clone: The antigen it recognizes is unknown. No base qualities exist here, and no much larger clone lies one base off it.

The sequence came from a person aged 18 to 65 who received the Ad26.COV2.S COVID-19 vaccine or a placebo. Here the chain combines TRBV4-2 and TRBJ2-2; tentative D gene TRBD2, with 6 bases matching. The material was peripheral blood, obtained in a trial of Ad26.COV2.S vaccine versus placebo. Here the CDR3 is given as CASSQPLDYPGELFF. The nucleotide sequence is TGTGCCAGCAGCCAACCACTGGACTACCCCGGGGAGCTGTTTTTT.